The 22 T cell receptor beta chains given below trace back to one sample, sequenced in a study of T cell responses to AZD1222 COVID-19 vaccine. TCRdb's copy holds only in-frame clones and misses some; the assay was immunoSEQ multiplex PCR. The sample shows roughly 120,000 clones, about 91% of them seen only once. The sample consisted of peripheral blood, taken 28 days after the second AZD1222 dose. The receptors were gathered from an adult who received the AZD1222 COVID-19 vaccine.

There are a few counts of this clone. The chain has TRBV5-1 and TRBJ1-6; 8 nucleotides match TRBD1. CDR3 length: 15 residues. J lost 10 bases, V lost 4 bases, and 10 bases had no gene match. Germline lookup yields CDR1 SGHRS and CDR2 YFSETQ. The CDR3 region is CASSDYRQGYSPLHF. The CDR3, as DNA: TGCGCCAGCAGCGACTACCGACAGGGGTACTCACCCCTCCACTTT.

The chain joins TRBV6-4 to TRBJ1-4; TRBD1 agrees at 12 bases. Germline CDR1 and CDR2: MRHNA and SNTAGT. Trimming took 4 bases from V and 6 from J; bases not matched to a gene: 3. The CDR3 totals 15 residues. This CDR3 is CASSAGTGGDEKLFF. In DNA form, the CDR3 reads TGTGCCAGCAGTGCAGGGACAGGGGGCGATGAAAAACTGTTTTTT.

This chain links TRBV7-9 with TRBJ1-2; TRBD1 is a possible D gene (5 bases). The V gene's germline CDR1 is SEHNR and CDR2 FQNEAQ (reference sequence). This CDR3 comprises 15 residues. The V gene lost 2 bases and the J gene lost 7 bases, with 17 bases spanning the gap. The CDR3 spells CASSLRGEREFGYTF. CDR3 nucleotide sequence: TGTGCCAGCAGCTTACGAGGGGAAAGGGAGTTTGGCTACACCTTC.

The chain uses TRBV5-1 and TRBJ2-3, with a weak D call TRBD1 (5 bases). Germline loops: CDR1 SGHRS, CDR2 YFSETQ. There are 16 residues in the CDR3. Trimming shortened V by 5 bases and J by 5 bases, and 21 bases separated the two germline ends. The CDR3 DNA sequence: TGCGCCAGCAGTTGGGGCGATCGGCAGGGCAAAGATACGCAGTATTTT. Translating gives CASSWGDRQGKDTQYF. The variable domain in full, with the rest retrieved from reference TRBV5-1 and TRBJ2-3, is KAGVTQTPRYLIKTRGQQVTLSCSPISGHRSVSWYQQTPGQGLQFLFEYFSETQRNKGNFPGRFSGRQFSNSRSEMNVSTLELGDSALYLCASSWGDRQGKDTQYFGPGTRLTVL.

The CDR3 protein is CASSETTGNYGYTF. The CDR3 nucleotides are TGTGCCAGCAGCGAGACGACAGGGAACTATGGCTACACCTTC. The chain employs TRBV7-9 and TRBJ1-2; 7 bases match TRBD1. With V trimmed by 5 bases and J by 2 bases, 5 bases remained unmatched. The CDR3 contains 14 residues. Germline CDR1 reads SEHNR; CDR2 reads FQNEAQ (reference sequence).

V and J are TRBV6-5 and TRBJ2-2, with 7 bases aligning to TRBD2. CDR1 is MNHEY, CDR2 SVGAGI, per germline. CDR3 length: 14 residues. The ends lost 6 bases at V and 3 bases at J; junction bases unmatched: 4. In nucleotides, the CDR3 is TGTGCCAGCAGGTGGACTAGGGACACCGGGGAGCTGTTTTTT. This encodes CASRWTRDTGELFF.

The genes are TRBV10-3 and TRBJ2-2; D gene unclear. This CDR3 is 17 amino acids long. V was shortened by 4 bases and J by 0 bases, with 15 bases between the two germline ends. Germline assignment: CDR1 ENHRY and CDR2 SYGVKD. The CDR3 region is CAISGQMGIPNTGELFF. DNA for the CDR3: TGTGCCATCAGTGGCCAAATGGGGATCCCGAACACCGGGGAGCTGTTTTTT.

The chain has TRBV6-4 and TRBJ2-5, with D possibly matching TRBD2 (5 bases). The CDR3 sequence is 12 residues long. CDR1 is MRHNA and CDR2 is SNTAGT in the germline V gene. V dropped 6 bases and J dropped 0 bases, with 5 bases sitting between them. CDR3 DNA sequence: TGTGCCAGCAGGAGGGACCAAGAGACCCAGTACTTC. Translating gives CASRRDQETQYF.

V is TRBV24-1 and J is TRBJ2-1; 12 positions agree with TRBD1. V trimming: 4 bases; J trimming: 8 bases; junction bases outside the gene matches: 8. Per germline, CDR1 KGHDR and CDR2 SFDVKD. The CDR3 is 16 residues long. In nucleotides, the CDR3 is TGTGCCACCAGTGACCCCGGGACAGGGGGCGGGGATGAGCAGTTCTTC. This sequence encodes CATSDPGTGGGDEQFF.

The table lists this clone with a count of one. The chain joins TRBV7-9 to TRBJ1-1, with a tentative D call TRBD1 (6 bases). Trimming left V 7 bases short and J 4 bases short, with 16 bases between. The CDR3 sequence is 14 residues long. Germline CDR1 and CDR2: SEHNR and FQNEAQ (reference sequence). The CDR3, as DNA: TGTGCCAGCATCCTAAGGGGGGCGGGCACTGAAGCTTTCTTT. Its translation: CASILRGAGTEAFF.

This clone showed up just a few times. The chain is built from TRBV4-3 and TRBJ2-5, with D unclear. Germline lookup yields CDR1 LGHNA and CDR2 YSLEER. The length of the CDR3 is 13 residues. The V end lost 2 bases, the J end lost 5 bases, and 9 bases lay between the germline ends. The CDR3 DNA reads TGCGCCAGCAGCCAAATTGTGGGGGAGACCCAGTACTTC. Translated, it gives CASSQIVGETQYF.

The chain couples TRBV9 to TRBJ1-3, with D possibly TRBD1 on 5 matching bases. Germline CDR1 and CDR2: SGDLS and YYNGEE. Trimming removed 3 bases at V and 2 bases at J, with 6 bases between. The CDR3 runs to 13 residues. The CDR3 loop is CASSAGPGNTIYF. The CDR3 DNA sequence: TGTGCCAGCAGCGCAGGGCCTGGAAACACCATATATTTT.

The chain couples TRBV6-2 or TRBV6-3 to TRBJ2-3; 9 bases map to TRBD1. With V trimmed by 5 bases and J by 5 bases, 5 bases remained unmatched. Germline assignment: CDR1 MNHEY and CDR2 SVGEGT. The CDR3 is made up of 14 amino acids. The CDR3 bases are TGTGCCAGCAGTACAGGGGGCGCGGAAGATACGCAGTATTTT. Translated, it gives CASSTGGAEDTQYF.

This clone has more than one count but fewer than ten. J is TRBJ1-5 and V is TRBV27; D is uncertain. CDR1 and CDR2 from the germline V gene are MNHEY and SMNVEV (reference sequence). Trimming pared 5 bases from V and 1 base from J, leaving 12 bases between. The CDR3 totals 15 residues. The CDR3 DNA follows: TGTGCCAGCAGTACCCGGAGAGGGAGCAATCAGCCCCAGCATTTT. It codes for CASSTRRGSNQPQHF.

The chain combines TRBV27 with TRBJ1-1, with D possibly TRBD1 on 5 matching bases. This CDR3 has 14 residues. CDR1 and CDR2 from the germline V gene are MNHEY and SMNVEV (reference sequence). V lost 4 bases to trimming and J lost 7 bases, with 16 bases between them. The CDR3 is CASSSPGLTVEAFF. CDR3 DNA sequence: TGTGCCAGCAGTTCGCCGGGACTTACGGTTGAAGCTTTCTTT.

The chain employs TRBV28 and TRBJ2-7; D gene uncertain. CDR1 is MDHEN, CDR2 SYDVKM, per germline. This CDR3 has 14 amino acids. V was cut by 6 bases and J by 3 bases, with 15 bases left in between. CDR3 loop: CASSPWARNYEQYF. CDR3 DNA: TGTGCCAGCAGCCCCTGGGCGCGAAACTACGAGCAGTACTTC.

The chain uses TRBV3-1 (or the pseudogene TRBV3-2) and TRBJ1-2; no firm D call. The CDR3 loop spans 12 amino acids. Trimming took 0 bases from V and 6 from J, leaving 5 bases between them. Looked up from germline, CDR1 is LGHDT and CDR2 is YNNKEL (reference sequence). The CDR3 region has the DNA TGTGCCAGCAGCCAAGATACACATGGCTACACCTTC. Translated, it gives CASSQDTHGYTF.

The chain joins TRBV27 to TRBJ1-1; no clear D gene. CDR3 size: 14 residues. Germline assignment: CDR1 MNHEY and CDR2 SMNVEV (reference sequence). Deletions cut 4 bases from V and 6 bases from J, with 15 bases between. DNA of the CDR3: TGTGCCAGCAGTTCCCTCTCTAGAAGGTCTGAAGCTTTCTTT. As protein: CASSSLSRRSEAFF.

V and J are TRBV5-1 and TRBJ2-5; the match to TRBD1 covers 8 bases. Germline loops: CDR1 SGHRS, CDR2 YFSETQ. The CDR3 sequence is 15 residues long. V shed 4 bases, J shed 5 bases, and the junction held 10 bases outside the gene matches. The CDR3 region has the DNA TGCGCCAGCAGCCCAGGGACAGGTCCGGGGGAGACCCAGTACTTC. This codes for CASSPGTGPGETQYF.

CDR3 DNA sequence: TGTGCCAGCAGCTTAGGGGCTAGCGGGATTTTAGATACGCAGTATTTT. Its translation: CASSLGASGILDTQYF. V and J are TRBV13 and TRBJ2-3; 9 bases fit TRBD2. The germline gives CDR1 PRHDT, CDR2 FYEKMQ (reference sequence). The CDR3 length is 16 residues. V trimming: 0 bases; J trimming: 5 bases; junction bases outside the gene matches: 6.

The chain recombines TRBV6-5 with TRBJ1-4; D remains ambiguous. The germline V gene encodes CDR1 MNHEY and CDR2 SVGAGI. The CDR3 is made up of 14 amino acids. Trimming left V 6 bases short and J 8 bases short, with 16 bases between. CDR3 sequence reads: CASRPGESWEKLFF. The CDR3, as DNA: TGTGCCAGCAGACCGGGAGAATCCTGGGAAAAACTGTTTTTT.

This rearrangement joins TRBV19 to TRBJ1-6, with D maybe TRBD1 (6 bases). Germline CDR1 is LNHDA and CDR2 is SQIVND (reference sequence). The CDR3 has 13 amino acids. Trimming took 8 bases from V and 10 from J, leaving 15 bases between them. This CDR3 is CASCPDRGSPLHF. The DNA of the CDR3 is TGTGCCAGTTGCCCGGACAGAGGATCACCCCTCCACTTT.